The entry below gives a single TCR beta chain sequence along with its context. This entry belongs to a study of shared clonotypes between healthy human individuals. Germline lookup yields CDR1 SGHNT and CDR2 YYREEE (reference sequence). With V trimmed by 0 bases and J by 7 bases, 4 bases remained unmatched. The CDR3 is 15 residues long. Assay runs were performed at deep level. The table came from immunoSEQ multiplex PCR; TCRdb's copy has only in-frame clones and leaves some out. The sample holds a few million clones; 85% to 95% are singletons and the top ten take around 0.35%. J is TRBJ2-2 and V is TRBV5-4, with 9 bases matching TRBD1. The sequenced sample was naive CD4+ T cells from PBMCs. The subset here: CD45RA+ positively selected. This receptor was identified in a young man in good health. Some clones in this sample may be carry-over from other donors' samples. The CDR3 DNA reads as TGTGCCAGCAGCTTGGACAGGGGGCAGGGCGGGGAGCTGTTTTTT. Its protein is CASSLDRGQGGELFF.